The T cell receptor (beta chain) described here comes from a study of shared clonotypes between healthy human individuals. Participating donors were healthy, HIV-negative adults free of recent acute infections or vaccinations. Genomic DNA, for the unsorted samples, came from about 90 million PBMCs. Replicate PCRs for unsorted PBMC used approximately 300 ng DNA (roughly 29,000 T cell genomes). Data came from immunoSEQ multiplex PCR; TCRdb stores just in-frame clones and leaves some out. The sample yields hundreds of thousands of clones, around three quarters seen once. Trimming left V 5 bases short and J 2 bases short, with 19 bases between. Looked up from germline, CDR1 is MDHEN and CDR2 is SYDVKM. The CDR3 sequence is 17 residues long.

The rearrangement uses TRBV28 and TRBJ1-5; D call uncertain. The origin of this receptor is a woman between 40 and 55 years old in good health. Some clones in this sample may be carry-over from other donors' samples. The sequencing input was PBMCs. CDR3 coding DNA: TGTGCCAGCAGTCCCCTGAGGGAAGCCAGCGGCAATCAGCCCCAGCATTTT. Amino acids: CASSPLREASGNQPQHF.